The present T cell receptor beta chain was sequenced within a study of naive and memory T cell subsets. This CDR3 region has 14 residues. V lost 6 bases and J lost 0; bases outside the gene matches: 5. Germline values: CDR1 DFQATT, CDR2 SNEGSKA (reference sequence). The library had UMIs added by 3' ligation of an oligonucleotide to TCR cDNA. This clonotype was observed a handful of times. Four PCR rounds used nested alpha and beta constant region primers plus the SP2 primer. MiXCR, applied by TCRdb to the 5' RACE reads, yields one record per CDR3 protein. The top ten hold roughly a tenth of the sample, which has roughly 56,000 distinct CDR3 sequences, 7% to 8.5% seen once.

J is TRBJ2-1 and V is TRBV20-1, with 7 positions matching TRBD2. This sequence was found in a male donor in good health. CDR3 DNA: TGCAGTGCCTCAGGACTAGTCTCCTACAATGAGCAGTTCTTC. This translates into CSASGLVSYNEQFF.